These 28 T cell receptor beta chains share one sample of origin, sequenced in a study of T cell repertoires in cytomegalovirus infection. MiXCR was run by TCRdb on the reads, yielding one entry per CDR3 protein. The sample consists of about 160,000 distinct CDR3 sequences, 17% of them appearing once. The sample taken for sequencing was CD8+ T cells from PBMCs. The receptor source for this set is a human donor in good health (CMV status not recorded). Some clones in this sample may be carry-over from other donors' samples.

The rearrangement joins TRBV19 to TRBJ2-7, with a tentative D call TRBD1 (6 bases). The CDR3 contains 14 residues. V lost 11 bases, J lost 3 bases, and 20 bases lay in between. The V gene's germline CDR1 is LNHDA and CDR2 SQIVND (reference sequence). CDR3 protein: CAGYTVDSNYEQYF. CDR3 nucleotides: TGTGCCGGTTACACCGTGGACAGCAACTACGAGCAGTACTTC. The full variable domain, rest sourced from reference TRBV19 and TRBJ2-7, is DGGITQSPKYLFRKEGQNVTLSCEQNLNHDAMYWYRQDPGQGLRLIYYSQIVNDFQKGDIAEGYSVSREKKESFPLTVTSAQKNPTAFYLCAGYTVDSNYEQYFGPGTRLTVT.

The chain couples TRBV7-6 to TRBJ1-3, with D hard to call. Per germline, CDR1 SGHVS and CDR2 FNYEAQ. Trimming took off 4 bases at V and 0 bases at J, with 10 bases between the two ends. CDR3 length: 15 residues. The CDR3 loop reads CASSSGRTSGNTIYF. As DNA, the CDR3 is TGTGCCAGCAGCTCCGGGAGGACCTCTGGAAACACCATATATTTT.

CDR3 sequence (DNA): TGTGCCAGCAGTCGGAGGGCCCTTTCCTACAATGAGCAGTTCTTC. Translated, it gives CASSRRALSYNEQFF. The rearrangement links TRBV6-2 or TRBV6-3 to TRBJ2-1, with D perhaps TRBD2 (6 bases). The CDR3 has 15 amino acids. Germline CDR1 reads MNHEY; CDR2 reads SVGEGT. Trimming stripped 5 bases from V and 1 base from J, with 12 bases between.

The CDR3 region is CASSWAWETQYF. CDR3 sequence (DNA): TGTGCCAGCAGTTGGGCCTGGGAGACCCAGTACTTC. The chain couples TRBV28 to TRBJ2-5; no definite D call. CDR1 MDHEN and CDR2 SYDVKM come from the germline V gene. The CDR3 runs to 12 residues. V was pared by 4 bases and J by 5 bases, with 8 bases between.

In this sample, this clonotype turned up a few times. The chain joins TRBV7-2 to TRBJ1-3; D is uncertain. The CDR3 covers 16 residues. The germline V gene has CDR1 SGHTA and CDR2 FQGNSA. V was shortened by 2 bases and J by 0 bases, with 11 bases between the two germline ends. For the CDR3, the DNA is TGTGCCAGCAGCTTAAGTTATAAGGACTCTGGAAACACCATATATTTT. Encoded protein: CASSLSYKDSGNTIYF.

About this clonotype itself: The junction departs from the called germline gene at one end, perhaps through a read error. The chain uses TRBV7-3 and TRBJ1-1, with D tentatively TRBD1 (5 bases). CDR1 and CDR2 (germline): SGHTA, FQGTGA. The CDR3 totals 15 residues. CDR3 nucleotides: TGTGCCAGCAGCTTAGAGGGCGGTGGGGCCACTGAAGCTTACTTT. Translated, it gives CASSLEGGGATEAYF.

This clonotype was found many times. J is TRBJ2-1 and V is TRBV7-2; tentatively, D is TRBD2 (5 bases). V was clipped by 1 base and J by 5 bases, with 9 bases between them. Germline CDR1 is SGHTA and CDR2 is FQGNSA. The CDR3 is 14 amino acids. The CDR3 here is CASSLVEGHNEQFF. CDR3 in DNA: TGTGCCAGCAGCTTAGTTGAGGGCCACAATGAGCAGTTCTTC.

In this sample, this clonotype turned up a few times. The V and J genes are TRBV7-9 and TRBJ2-7; 8 positions match TRBD1. The CDR3 runs 14 residues. After removal of 0 bases from V and 9 bases from J, the junction contained 7 bases not matched to a gene. CDR1 SEHNR and CDR2 FQNEAQ come from the germline V gene (reference sequence). CDR3 in DNA: TGTGCCAGCAGCTTAGCCGGGACAGGCTGGGGGCAGTACTTC. Amino acids: CASSLAGTGWGQYF.

This clonotype was picked up a small number of times. The genes are TRBV7-9 and TRBJ1-4; 7 nucleotides agree with TRBD1. Germline CDR1 and CDR2: SEHNR and FQNEAQ (reference sequence). The CDR3 extends over 15 amino acids. With 5 bases clipped from V and 5 bases from J, the junction kept 8 bases outside the gene matches. The CDR3 DNA follows: TGTGCCAGCAGCCTCCCAGACAGGGCCAATGAAAAACTGTTTTTT. This translates into CASSLPDRANEKLFF.

The chain recombines TRBV6-1 with TRBJ1-5; D gene uncertain. CDR1 and CDR2 from the germline V gene are MNHNS and SASEGT. This CDR3 spans 12 amino acids. Trimming shortened V by 6 bases and J by 1 base, and 4 bases separated the two germline ends. This chain's CDR3 is CASSHSNQPQHF. In DNA, the CDR3 is TGTGCCAGCAGCCACAGCAATCAGCCCCAGCATTTT.

This clonotype was seen a few times. The V call is TRBV28, the J call TRBJ1-5, with D perhaps matching TRBD1 (6 bases). V lost 4 bases and J lost 3, with 10 bases in between. Germline V gene lookup returns CDR1 MDHEN and CDR2 SYDVKM. This CDR3 contains 14 residues. The CDR3 sequence: CASSSGVANQPQHF. The CDR3 region has the DNA TGTGCCAGCAGTTCAGGGGTTGCCAATCAGCCCCAGCATTTT.

This clonotype turned up a few times. V and J are TRBV29-1 and TRBJ2-4, with D possibly being TRBD2 (6 bases). The germline gives CDR1 SQVTM, CDR2 ANQGSEA. The ends were cut back, 7 bases at V and 0 bases at J, with 10 bases in the middle. This CDR3 has 13 amino acids. The CDR3 here is CSALAVAKNIQYF. The CDR3 DNA follows: TGCAGCGCCTTAGCGGTAGCCAAAAACATTCAGTACTTC. Drawing the rest from reference TRBV29-1 and TRBJ2-4, the complete variable domain is SAVISQKPSRDICQRGTSLTIQCQVDSQVTMMFWYRQQPGQSLTLIATANQGSEATYESGFVIDKFPISRPNLTFSTLTVSNMSPEDSSIYLCSALAVAKNIQYFGAGTRLSVL.

The CDR3: CASSPPLEVREQYF. For the CDR3, the DNA is TGTGCCAGCAGCCCCCCGCTAGAAGTTCGCGAGCAGTACTTC. The chain recombines TRBV7-9 with TRBJ2-7; no clear D gene. V was clipped by 5 bases and J by 6 bases, with 17 bases between them. The germline V gene has CDR1 SEHNR and CDR2 FQNEAQ (reference sequence). The CDR3 is made up of 14 amino acids. The full variable domain, in which reference TRBV7-9 and TRBJ2-7 provide the parts outside the CDR3, is DTGVSQNPRHKITKRGQNVTFRCDPISEHNRLYWYRQTLGQGPEFLTYFQNEAQLEKSRLLSDRFSAERPKGSFSTLEIQRTEQGDSAMYLCASSPPLEVREQYFGPGTRLTVT.

This clonotype occurred a few times. V and J are TRBV28 and TRBJ2-5, with TRBD1 matching 8 bases. The CDR3 runs 19 residues. V trimming: 1 base; J trimming: 1 base; junction bases outside the gene matches: 14. Germline CDR1 MDHEN, CDR2 SYDVKM. The CDR3 is CASSLLDRVNTILQETQYF. CDR3 DNA: TGTGCCAGCAGTTTATTGGACAGGGTCAATACAATCCTCCAAGAGACCCAGTACTTC.

This clonotype has a handful of counts. V gene TRBV6-1 combines with J gene TRBJ2-7; D possibly corresponds to TRBD2 (6 bases). V lost 1 base to trimming and J lost 2 bases, with 12 bases between them. The CDR3 consists of 15 residues. CDR1 MNHNS and CDR2 SASEGT come from the germline V gene. CDR3 nucleotides: TGTGCCAGCAGTGAAGGGAGGGACTTCACCTACGAGCAGTACTTC. This gives the protein CASSEGRDFTYEQYF.

This chain joins TRBV7-9 and TRBJ2-7; TRBD2 is a possible D gene (6 bases). Germline V gene data show CDR1 as SEHNR and CDR2 as FQNEAQ (reference sequence). The V and J ends lost 5 bases and 0 bases respectively, with 11 bases between them. The CDR3 is 14 amino acids. This CDR3 is CASSHSGDSYEQYF. In DNA form, the CDR3 reads TGTGCCAGCAGCCATAGCGGAGACTCCTACGAGCAGTACTTC.

This clonotype turned up a few times. The DNA for the CDR3 is TGTGCCAGTGGACCTTGGAGCAATCAGCCCCAGCATTTT. This gives the protein CASGPWSNQPQHF. The chain joins TRBV27 to TRBJ1-5; D is unresolved. CDR1 is MNHEY and CDR2 is SMNVEV in the germline V gene (reference sequence). The CDR3 consists of 13 residues. Trimming left V 9 bases short and J 1 base short, with 10 bases between.

In its sample, this clonotype was seen a few times. The chain combines TRBV29-1 with TRBJ2-2, with D maybe TRBD2 (5 bases). The CDR3 sequence is 15 residues long. Germline CDR1 SQVTM, CDR2 ANQGSEA. V dropped 7 bases and J dropped 7 bases, with 22 bases sitting between them. The CDR3 sequence is CSAMVLTGKYGELFF. In DNA form, the CDR3 reads TGCAGCGCGATGGTCCTGACGGGGAAGTACGGGGAGCTGTTTTTT.

This clonotype was seen more than once but under ten times. The chain employs TRBV9 and TRBJ1-2; D is ambiguous. V was clipped by 4 bases and J by 6 bases, with 7 bases between them. Germline-derived CDR1 and CDR2 are SGDLS and YYNGEE. The CDR3 is 11 amino acids. CDR3 region: CASSTRNGYTF. CDR3 nucleotides: TGTGCCAGCAGCACCCGTAATGGCTACACCTTC.

The sample holds a few counts of this clonotype. V is TRBV28 and J is TRBJ2-7; D is unresolved. CDR1 is MDHEN, CDR2 SYDVKM, per germline. With 4 bases removed from V and 4 bases from J, the gap between germline ends came to 14 bases. This CDR3 has 14 residues. CDR3 nucleotide sequence: TGTGCCAGCAGTTCAACCACGGAACTTTACGAGCAGTACTTC. It specifies CASSSTTELYEQYF. Complete variable domain (other parts from reference TRBV28 and TRBJ2-7): DVKVTQSSRYLVKRTGEKVFLECVQDMDHENMFWYRQDPGLGLRLIYFSYDVKMKEKGDIPEGYSVSREKKERFSLILESASTNQTSMYLCASSSTTELYEQYFGPGTRLTVT.

This clonotype showed up just once. The conserved phenylalanine or tryptophan is not found at the CDR3 terminus, so this likely reflects a read error. The J gene is TRBJ1-5, the V gene TRBV13; D is unresolved. CDR1 and CDR2 (germline): PRHDT, FYEKMQ (reference sequence). The CDR3 is 13 residues long. Trimming stripped 0 bases from V and 5 bases from J, with 5 bases between. CDR3 region: CASSLGVDQPQHL. CDR3 DNA: TGTGCCAGCAGCTTAGGGGTAGATCAGCCCCAGCATTTA.

The chain joins TRBV7-9 to TRBJ2-3; TRBD2 matches at 11 bases. CDR3 length equals 15 residues. With V trimmed by 5 bases and J by 7 bases, 8 bases remained unmatched. Germline CDR1 and CDR2: SEHNR and FQNEAQ (reference sequence). This chain's CDR3 is CASSPIAGGPHTQYF. The CDR3, as DNA: TGTGCCAGCAGCCCAATAGCGGGGGGGCCGCATACGCAGTATTTT.

This clonotype has more than one count but fewer than ten. The chain links TRBV6-2 or TRBV6-3 to TRBJ2-1, with TRBD2 matching over 14 bases. Germline-derived CDR1 and CDR2 are MNHEY and SVGEGT. This CDR3 region has 17 residues. Losses at the gene ends were 6 bases for V and 10 bases for J; bases not matched to a gene: 14. Written as DNA, the CDR3 is TGTGCCAGCAGGTCCCGACTAGCGGGAGGGCCGAGGGAGGAGCAGTTCTTC. It codes for CASRSRLAGGPREEQFF.

In its sample, this clonotype was seen a few times. The chain links TRBV7-8 to TRBJ2-7; 7 bases map to TRBD2. Germline CDR1 and CDR2: SGHVS and FQNEAQ. The junction had 8 bases not matched to a gene; V was cut back by 3 bases and J by 0 bases. This CDR3 is 16 amino acids long. The CDR3 loop is CASSFDDGGSSYEQYF. DNA of the CDR3: TGTGCCAGCAGCTTCGACGACGGGGGGAGCTCCTACGAGCAGTACTTC.

This chain joins TRBV7-2 and TRBJ1-2; the D is unclear. V was cut by 5 bases and J by 3 bases, with 13 bases left in between. The germline V gene has CDR1 SGHTA and CDR2 FQGNSA. CDR3 length: 14 amino acids. CDR3 nucleotide sequence: TGTGCCAGCAGCCGTAGGCCGGGGTACTATGGCTACACCTTC. The encoded protein is CASSRRPGYYGYTF.

The V gene is TRBV29-1, the J gene TRBJ2-7, with 7 bases lining up with TRBD2. J lost 9 bases, V lost 5 bases, and 16 bases had no gene match. CDR1 SQVTM and CDR2 ANQGSEA come from the germline V gene. The CDR3 sequence is 14 residues long. The CDR3 region is CSVSRSRDYLRQYF. CDR3 in DNA: TGCAGCGTTTCCCGGTCCCGGGACTACCTTAGGCAGTACTTC.

This clonotype turned up a few times. The V and J genes are TRBV7-3 and TRBJ2-3; 7 bases match TRBD2. CDR3 length equals 17 residues. Looked up from germline, CDR1 is SGHTA and CDR2 is FQGTGA. After removal of 4 bases from V and 0 bases from J, the junction contained 10 bases not matched to a gene. In DNA, the CDR3 is TGTGCCAGCAGCTCCTTGGCTAGCGGAAGTAGCACAGATACGCAGTATTTT. Its translation: CASSSLASGSSTDTQYF.

J is TRBJ2-7 and V is TRBV7-6; D possibly corresponds to TRBD1 (6 bases). The CDR3 has 15 amino acids. Germline CDR1 is SGHVS and CDR2 is FNYEAQ. Trimming took off 5 bases at V and 0 bases at J, with 14 bases between the two ends. The DNA for the CDR3 is TGTGCCAGCAGCCCACGATCAGGGGCCTCCTACGAGCAGTACTTC. It yields the protein CASSPRSGASYEQYF.